The 23 T cell receptor beta chains presented below share a single source sample, sequenced in a study of blood T cell repertoires in COVID-19. Data came from immunoSEQ multiplex PCR; TCRdb stores just in-frame clones and leaves some out. This sample has 350,000 to 400,000 clones, with 88% found just once. The sequencing sample was made of PBMCs or T cells enriched from blood (not recorded which). The receptor set was obtained from a woman aged 18-30 years who had recovered from COVID-19.

This sequence joins TRBV12-5 and TRBJ2-7; weak D call: TRBD1 (6 bases). Trimming pared 7 bases from V and 4 bases from J, leaving 20 bases between. CDR1 and CDR2 (germline): LGHNT, FRNRAP. The CDR3 totals 15 residues. The CDR3 sequence: CASAVGGTGMYEQYF. CDR3 DNA sequence: TGTGCTAGTGCCGTTGGGGGCACAGGGATGTACGAGCAGTACTTC.

The V and J genes are TRBV9 and TRBJ1-2; D is perhaps TRBD1 (5 bases). CDR1 SGDLS and CDR2 YYNGEE come from the germline V gene. The CDR3 contains 13 residues. Trimming removed 0 bases from V and 3 bases from J, with 6 bases in between. In DNA, the CDR3 is TGTGCCAGCAGCGTAGTACAGGACTATGGCTACACCTTC. Protein: CASSVVQDYGYTF. The full variable domain, completed using reference TRBV9 and TRBJ1-2, is DSGVTQTPKHLITATGQRVTLRCSPRSGDLSVYWYQQSLDQGLQFLIQYYNGEERAKGNILERFSAQQFPDLHSELNLSSLELGDSALYFCASSVVQDYGYTFGSGTRLTVV.

The V gene is TRBV27, the J gene TRBJ1-1; D is possibly TRBD1 (6 bases). The V end was cut by 5 bases, the J end by 5 bases, with 18 bases between. Germline CDR1 MNHEY, CDR2 SMNVEV (reference sequence). This CDR3 has 15 residues. This chain's CDR3 is CASSPRRGARTEAFF. The CDR3 DNA follows: TGTGCCAGCAGTCCCCGTCGGGGGGCAAGAACTGAAGCTTTCTTT.

The V gene is TRBV4-2, the J gene TRBJ2-2, with D uncertain. Trimming stripped 2 bases from V and 6 bases from J, with 10 bases between. This CDR3 has 14 residues. Per the germline V gene, CDR1 is LGHNA and CDR2 is YNFKEQ. The CDR3 coding sequence is TGTGCCAGCAGCCAAATACAGCCCGCCGGGGAGCTGTTTTTT. Its protein product is CASSQIQPAGELFF.

This chain links TRBV3-1 (or the pseudogene TRBV3-2) with TRBJ1-4, with D hard to call. CDR3 length: 14 amino acids. Germline CDR1 and CDR2: LGHDT and YNNKEL (reference sequence). Trimming shortened V by 5 bases and J by 8 bases, and 15 bases separated the two germline ends. The CDR3 coding sequence is TGTGCCAGCAGCGACTCGGGTCCGGGGGAAAAACTGTTTTTT. Amino acids: CASSDSGPGEKLFF.

The V call is TRBV21-1, the J call TRBJ1-2. TRBV21-1 is a documented pseudogene. This CDR3 has 13 amino acids. The CDR3 spells CASSNSGGHGYTF. CDR3 nucleotides: TGTGCCAGCAGCAATTCCGGGGGTCATGGCTACACCTTC.

The V call is TRBV27, the J call TRBJ1-5, with D maybe TRBD1 (6 bases). There are 14 residues in the CDR3. V shed 3 bases and J shed 9 bases, with 15 bases lying between them. Germline-derived CDR1 and CDR2 are MNHEY and SMNVEV (reference sequence). The DNA for the CDR3 is TGTGCCAGCAGTTTTGGGCAGGGGAGTTGGCCCCAGCATTTT. Encoded protein: CASSFGQGSWPQHF.

In DNA, the CDR3 is TGTGCCAGTTGTCGGGACTGGTCGACCACTCCTAACTATGGCTACACCTTC. Amino acid sequence: CASCRDWSTTPNYGYTF. The chain links TRBV19 to TRBJ1-2; weak D call: TRBD1 (5 bases). V lost 8 bases and J 0 bases, leaving 22 bases between the germline ends. The CDR3 runs to 17 residues. From germline, CDR1 is LNHDA and CDR2 SQIVND (reference sequence).

The genes are TRBV7-8 and TRBJ2-1, with TRBD1 matching 8 bases. The CDR3 is made up of 15 amino acids. Germline V lookup: CDR1 SGHVS, CDR2 FQNEAQ. V shed 3 bases, J shed 2 bases, and the junction held 3 bases outside the gene matches. The CDR3 here is CASSFLQGAYNEQFF. CDR3 in DNA: TGTGCCAGCAGCTTCTTACAGGGGGCCTACAATGAGCAGTTCTTC.

The gene calls are TRBV15 and TRBJ1-4, with 9 bases lining up with TRBD1. The germline V gene has CDR1 LNHNV and CDR2 YYDKDF (reference sequence). CDR3 length: 15 amino acids. The J segment lost 5 bases and the V segment lost 5 bases, leaving 6 bases of the junction unmatched. The CDR3 loop is CATSFSGTGNEKLFF. In DNA, the CDR3 is TGTGCCACCAGCTTTTCCGGGACAGGGAATGAAAAACTGTTTTTT. The full variable domain, in which reference TRBV15 and TRBJ1-4 provide the parts outside the CDR3, is DAMVIQNPRYQVTQFGKPVTLSCSQTLNHNVMYWYQQKSSQAPKLLFHYYDKDFNNEADTPDNFQSRRPNTSFCFLDIRSPGLGDTAMYLCATSFSGTGNEKLFFGSGTQLSVL.

This clone was detected once. CDR3 residues: CASSHEEGRVPFYYGYTF. The DNA of the CDR3 is TGTGCCAGCAGCCATGAGGAAGGCAGGGTTCCTTTCTACTATGGCTACACCTTC. The V and J genes are TRBV3-1 (or the pseudogene TRBV3-2) and TRBJ1-2; D might be TRBD1 (5 bases). The V end was cut by 3 bases, the J end by 3 bases, with 23 bases between. Germline V gene sequence: CDR1 LGHDT, CDR2 YNNKEL (reference sequence). The CDR3 sequence is 18 residues long.

V is TRBV14 and J is TRBJ1-2, with a weak D call TRBD1 (6 bases). V was pared by 1 base and J by 2 bases, with 17 bases between. This CDR3 region has 17 residues. Germline V gene sequence: CDR1 SGHDN, CDR2 FVKESK. The CDR3 DNA reads TGTGCCAGCAGCCAAGCCCTCTCGCAGGGGCCGAACTATGGCTACACCTTC. Its translation: CASSQALSQGPNYGYTF. The variable domain in full, with the rest retrieved from reference TRBV14 and TRBJ1-2, is EAGVTQFPSHSVIEKGQTVTLRCDPISGHDNLYWYRRVMGKEIKFLLHFVKESKQDESGMPNNRFLAERTGGTYSTLKVQPAELEDSGVYFCASSQALSQGPNYGYTFGSGTRLTVV.

Written as DNA, the CDR3 is TGTGCCAGCAGCTTAGTAGTGGGGGGGGCGAAAGCACGGGAGCTGTTTTTT. Translation gives CASSLVVGGAKARELFF. The V call is TRBV7-2, the J call TRBJ2-2; tentative D call: TRBD2 (7 bases). The CDR3 is 17 residues long. Deletions cut 1 base from V and 9 bases from J, with 21 bases between. Germline values: CDR1 SGHTA, CDR2 FQGNSA. Supplemented by reference TRBV7-2 and TRBJ2-2, the full variable domain reads GAGVSQSPSNKVTEKGKDVELRCDPISGHTALYWYRQSLGQGLEFLIYFQGNSAPDKSGLPSDRFSAERTGGSVSTLTIQRTQQEDSAVYLCASSLVVGGAKARELFFGEGSRLTVL.

This chain links TRBV5-1 with TRBJ2-7, with 7 bases lining up with TRBD1. After removal of 3 bases from V and 3 bases from J, the junction contained 6 bases not matched to a gene. Germline CDR1 and CDR2: SGHRS and YFSETQ. This CDR3 is built from 14 residues. CDR3 coding DNA: TGCGCCAGCAGCTACGGGACAGCACTCTACGAGCAGTACTTC. Protein: CASSYGTALYEQYF.

To note about this clone: The same CDR3 can be traced to other DNA sequences in this sample. This chain connects TRBV20-1 to TRBJ2-7; unclear D gene. Trimming shortened V by 0 bases and J by 3 bases, and 3 bases separated the two germline ends. CDR1 and CDR2 (germline): DFQATT, SNEGSKA (reference sequence). This CDR3 spans 11 amino acids. The CDR3 DNA follows: TGCAGTGCTAGAGACAGCTACGAGCAGTACTTC. It translates to CSARDSYEQYF.

This chain links TRBV5-5 with TRBJ1-2; no clear D. The CDR3 has 14 residues. Germline CDR1 reads SGHKS; CDR2 reads YYEKEE (reference sequence). V shed 0 bases and J shed 1 base, with 7 bases lying between them. The CDR3 protein is CASSLDGDNYGYTF. CDR3 nucleotides: TGTGCCAGCAGCTTGGACGGAGATAACTATGGCTACACCTTC.

The chain has TRBV6-6 and TRBJ1-2; D not certain. CDR3 length equals 17 residues. The germline V and J ends were trimmed by 5 bases and 2 bases, with 21 bases remaining between them. Germline V gene lookup returns CDR1 MNHNY and CDR2 SVGAGI (reference sequence). DNA of the CDR3: TGTGCCAGCAGTCCTCCGGCGGGGAGGGCCTTAAACTATGGCTACACCTTC. Translation: CASSPPAGRALNYGYTF.

The V and J genes are TRBV5-1 and TRBJ1-3, with 9 bases lining up with TRBD1. The CDR3 totals 15 residues. Germline trimming cut 2 bases from V and 8 bases from J; bases unmatched to any gene: 8. Germline CDR1 SGHRS, CDR2 YFSETQ. The CDR3 loop reads CASSFWDRVTDTIYF. In nucleotides, the CDR3 is TGCGCCAGCAGCTTCTGGGACAGGGTGACGGACACCATATATTTT.

This chain joins TRBV4-1 and TRBJ1-1; tentative D call: TRBD1 (6 bases). The CDR3 has 15 amino acids. The V gene's germline CDR1 is MGHRA and CDR2 YSYEKL. V lost 2 bases and J 2 bases, leaving 12 bases between the germline ends. The CDR3 loop is CASSQLQGDNTEAFF. The CDR3 DNA reads as TGCGCCAGCAGCCAATTACAGGGTGACAACACTGAAGCTTTCTTT.

The genes are TRBV29-1 and TRBJ2-1, with 8 bases aligning to TRBD1. V lost 0 bases to trimming and J lost 9 bases; unmatched junction nucleotides: 13. The CDR3 loop spans 16 amino acids. The germline CDR1 and CDR2 sequences are SQVTM and ANQGSEA. CDR3 DNA sequence: TGCAGCGTTGAAGATCGAGTAGGCAGGGGGCACGTTGAGCAGTTCTTC. Residues: CSVEDRVGRGHVEQFF.

The chain couples TRBV5-1 to TRBJ1-6; weak D call: TRBD1 (5 bases). The CDR3 has 14 amino acids. The V end lost 2 bases, the J end lost 6 bases, and 9 bases lay between the germline ends. Per the germline V gene, CDR1 is SGHRS and CDR2 is YFSETQ. The CDR3 loop is CASSLGTVNSPLHF. In DNA form, the CDR3 reads TGCGCCAGCAGCTTAGGGACTGTTAATTCACCCCTCCACTTT.

The V gene is TRBV19, the J gene TRBJ1-5; possible D gene TRBD1, 5 bases. Between the trimmed V and J ends, which lost 3 bases and 2 bases, there was a span of 14 bases. Looked up from germline, CDR1 is LNHDA and CDR2 is SQIVND (reference sequence). The CDR3 is made up of 16 amino acids. The CDR3 region is CASSIGTTKGNQPQHF. DNA for the CDR3: TGTGCCAGTAGTATCGGGACTACCAAGGGCAATCAGCCCCAGCATTTT.

The rearrangement uses TRBV29-1 and TRBJ1-2, with unresolved D. The CDR3 contains 11 residues. V was pared by 0 bases and J by 5 bases, with 4 bases between. CDR1 SQVTM and CDR2 ANQGSEA come from the germline V gene. Written as DNA, the CDR3 is TGCAGCGTTGAAGATCGGTATGGCTACACCTTC. The encoded protein is CSVEDRYGYTF. The whole variable domain, filled in from reference TRBV29-1 and TRBJ1-2, reads SAVISQKPSRDICQRGTSLTIQCQVDSQVTMMFWYRQQPGQSLTLIATANQGSEATYESGFVIDKFPISRPNLTFSTLTVSNMSPEDSSIYLCSVEDRYGYTFGSGTRLTVV.